The clone carrying this T cell receptor beta chain was detected a few times. This entry belongs to a study of blood T cell repertoires in COVID-19. The protocol was immunoSEQ multiplex PCR, while the TCRdb copy is restricted to in-frame clones and leaves out a portion. Of approximately 220,000 clones in the sample, roughly 80% were seen once. CDR1 SGHTA and CDR2 FQGNSA come from the germline V gene. CDR3 length: 15 amino acids. V lost 5 bases, J lost 3 bases, and 16 bases lay in between. The sequence came from a woman of 80 years or more with acute or convalescent COVID-19. Sequencing was performed on peripheral blood. This chain links TRBV7-2 with TRBJ2-5, with D possibly TRBD1 on 5 matching bases. CDR3 bases: TGTGCCAGCAGCGCCCAGGGTGGGGTTAAAGAGACCCAGTACTTC. Amino acids: CASSAQGGVKETQYF.